This T cell receptor beta chain was obtained from a study of T cell responses to AZD1222 COVID-19 vaccine. Findings and caveats of the study: Unmutated variant regions are reportedly the target of nearly half of TCRs that are spike-specific.

Note on this clone: The antigen is unknown.

The method was immunoSEQ multiplex PCR; TCRdb's version includes in-frame clones alone and lacks a portion of them. Of some 22,000 clones in the sample, around 82% are singletons; the top ten hold around 46%. This CDR3 region has 17 residues. Germline V gene lookup returns CDR1 MDHEN and CDR2 SYDVKM. Unmatched junction bases numbered 6, after V lost 3 bases and J lost 4 bases. This receptor was taken from an adult in good health. V is TRBV28 and J is TRBJ2-1; 13 bases line up with TRBD2. The source material was peripheral blood, sampled on day 0 of AZD1222 vaccination. The CDR3 is CASSFGTSGKPYNEQFF. The DNA of the CDR3 is TGTGCCAGCAGTTTTGGGACTAGCGGGAAGCCTTACAATGAGCAGTTCTTC.